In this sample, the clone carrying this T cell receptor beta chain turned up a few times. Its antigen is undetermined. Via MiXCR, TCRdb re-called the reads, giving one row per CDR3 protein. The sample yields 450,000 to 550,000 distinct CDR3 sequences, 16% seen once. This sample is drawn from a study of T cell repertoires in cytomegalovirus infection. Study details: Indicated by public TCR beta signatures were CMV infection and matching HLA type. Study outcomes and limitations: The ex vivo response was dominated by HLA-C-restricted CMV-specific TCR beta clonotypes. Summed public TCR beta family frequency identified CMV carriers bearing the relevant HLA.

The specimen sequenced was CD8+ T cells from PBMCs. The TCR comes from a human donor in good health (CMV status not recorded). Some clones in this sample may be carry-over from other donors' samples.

As DNA, the CDR3 is TGTGCCAGCAGCTCGCTGGCAGGGAACTATGGCTACACCTTC. Translation gives CASSSLAGNYGYTF. The chain links TRBV6-2 or TRBV6-3 to TRBJ1-2; tentative D call: TRBD1 (5 bases). CDR3 size: 14 residues. Germline values: CDR1 MNHEY, CDR2 SVGEGT. V lost 6 bases, J lost 2 bases, and 13 bases lay in between.